The clone carrying this T cell receptor (beta chain) has only a few counts. Its antigen is unidentified. Sequence at one end of the junction differs from germline and may be a read error. The CDR3 is 13 amino acids. CDR1 and CDR2 (germline): MDHEN, SYDVKM. This sample stems from a study of T cells in Graves' hyperthyroidism and ophthalmopathy. Ophthalmopathy cases met thresholds of Clinical Activity Score at least 3, NOSPECS grade at least 4 and duration under 3 months. Findings and limits, study-wide: Most expanded thyroid clonotypes above 0.001 recurred in blood. A 13 V-J signature model discriminated ophthalmopathy versus stable hyperthyroidism.

From RNA transcripts, TCR beta CDR3 regions were amplified. The TCR CDR3 first-round RT-PCR relied on the HTBI primer set. TCRdb processed the multiplex PCR reads anew with MiXCR; each CDR3 protein has one entry. The sample has roughly 650,000 distinct CDR3 sequences, around 15% seen once; the top ten hold roughly 3.3%. The rearrangement joins TRBV28 to TRBJ1-4; 8 bases are shared with TRBD1. This receptor was taken from a woman aged 40 to 49 with Graves' ophthalmopathy. Sequenced material: blood. The CDR3 region is CASTSTGVENLFF. DNA of the CDR3: TGTGCCAGCACCTCGACAGGGGTGGAAAACCTGTTTTTT.